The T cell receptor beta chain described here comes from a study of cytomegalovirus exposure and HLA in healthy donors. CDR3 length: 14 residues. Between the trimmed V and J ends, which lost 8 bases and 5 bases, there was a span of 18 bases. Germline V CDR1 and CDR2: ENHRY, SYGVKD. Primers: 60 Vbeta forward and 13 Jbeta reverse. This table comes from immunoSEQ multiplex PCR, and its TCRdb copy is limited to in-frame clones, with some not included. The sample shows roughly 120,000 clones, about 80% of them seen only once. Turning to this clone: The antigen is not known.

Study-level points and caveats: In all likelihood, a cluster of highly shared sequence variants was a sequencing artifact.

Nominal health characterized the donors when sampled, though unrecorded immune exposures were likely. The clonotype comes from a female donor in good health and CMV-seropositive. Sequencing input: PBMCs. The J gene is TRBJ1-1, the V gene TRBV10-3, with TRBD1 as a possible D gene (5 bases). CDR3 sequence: CAILPDGGGTEAFF. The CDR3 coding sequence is TGTGCCATCTTACCGGACGGGGGGGGAACTGAAGCTTTCTTT.